What follows are 28 T cell receptor beta chains derived from one specimen sequenced in a study of breast tumors, draining lymph nodes, adjacent tissues. Breast cancer patients provided tissue from their axillary draining lymph nodes. TCRdb fed the multiplex PCR reads into MiXCR, producing one record per CDR3 protein. The table records about 230,000 distinct CDR3 sequences, roughly 32% of them present only once. The sample taken for sequencing was axillary lymph node tissue. The receptor set was obtained from a female donor with breast cancer. Some clones in this sample may be carry-over from other donors' samples.

As concerns this clonotype: Because it lacks the conserved phenylalanine or tryptophan at the end, this CDR3 is likely a read error. The gene calls are TRBV11-2 and TRBJ2-5, with a tentative D call TRBD2 (5 bases). This CDR3 spans 14 amino acids. CDR1 SGHAT and CDR2 FQNNGV come from the germline V gene. V was pared by 3 bases and J by 4 bases, with 12 bases between. Here the CDR3 reads CASSFGNGGETQYC. The CDR3 nucleotides read TGTGCCAGCAGCTTCGGGAACGGCGGAGAGACCCAGTACTGC.

The gene calls are TRBV20-1 and TRBJ2-3, with D perhaps matching TRBD2 (6 bases). CDR3 length: 15 residues. V dropped 5 bases and J dropped 0 bases, with 15 bases sitting between them. Germline V gives CDR1 DFQATT, CDR2 SNEGSKA (reference sequence). The DNA of the CDR3 is TGCAGTGCTCCAGCGGAGGGGAGGAGCACAGATACGCAGTATTTT. Encoded protein: CSAPAEGRSTDTQYF.

There are many counts of this clonotype. The gene calls are TRBV6-1 and TRBJ2-7, with TRBD2 matching over 11 bases. The CDR3 runs 15 residues. In germline, CDR1 is MNHNS, CDR2 SASEGT. Germline trimming cut 4 bases from V and 0 bases from J; bases unmatched to any gene: 2. The CDR3 reads CASSGGTSGSYEQYF. The CDR3 nucleotides are TGTGCCAGCAGTGGCGGGACTAGCGGCTCCTACGAGCAGTACTTC.

This clonotype has a count of ten or more. J is TRBJ2-7 and V is TRBV4-2; maybe TRBD2 (6 bases). This CDR3 comprises 21 residues. The germline V gene encodes CDR1 LGHNA and CDR2 YNFKEQ. Trimming left V 3 bases short and J 1 base short, with 31 bases between. The CDR3 loop is CASSHLSGGPSSSIGSYEQYF. The CDR3 bases are TGTGCCAGCAGCCACCTATCCGGGGGTCCCTCCTCCTCCATCGGGTCCTACGAGCAGTACTTC.

The V call is TRBV6-1, the J call TRBJ2-2, with TRBD2 matching over 12 bases. The CDR3 sequence is 16 residues long. V shed 7 bases and J 4 bases; nucleotides not matched to a gene: 7. CDR1 MNHNS and CDR2 SASEGT come from the germline V gene. The CDR3 sequence is CASTRLAGEGTGELFF. The CDR3 coding sequence is TGTGCCAGCACCCGACTAGCGGGAGAGGGCACCGGGGAGCTGTTTTTT.

This clonotype was counted at least ten times. This chain joins TRBV5-8 and TRBJ2-2; D possibly uses TRBD1 or TRBD2 (5 bases each). The CDR3 totals 16 residues. V lost 3 bases, J lost 3 bases, and 15 bases lay in between. Germline V gives CDR1 SGHTS, CDR2 YDEGEE. CDR3 nucleotides: TGTGCCAGCAGCTCCGGTTGGGGGAGAGACACCGGGGAGCTGTTTTTT. Its protein product is CASSSGWGRDTGELFF.

As for this clonotype: A read error is possible here, since a much larger clone lies one base away. In this CDR3 the conserved last residue, phenylalanine or tryptophan, is missing, so a read error is likely. The rearrangement links TRBV15 to TRBJ2-7, with 9 bases matching TRBD2. This CDR3 is built from 16 residues. From germline, CDR1 is LNHNV and CDR2 YYDKDF (reference sequence). V was clipped by 6 bases and J by 7 bases; unmatched bases: 16. The CDR3 protein is CATRPGGAGGLGEQYL. In DNA, the CDR3 is TGTGCCACCAGACCGGGGGGGGCGGGAGGGCTGGGTGAGCAGTACCTC.

This clonotype was found a few times. A read error may be the cause here, since a much bigger clone is one base away. The gene calls are TRBV20-1 and TRBJ1-5, with D perhaps matching TRBD1 (6 bases). CDR3 length: 15 amino acids. Between the trimmed V and J ends, which lost 1 base and 6 bases, there was a span of 16 bases. Germline-derived CDR1 and CDR2 are DFQATT and SNEGSKA (reference sequence). CDR3 loop: CSARVSTGTTQPQHF. The CDR3 nucleotides are TGCAGTGCTAGAGTTTCTACAGGGACCACTCAGCCCCAGCATTTT.

This clonotype was recorded many times. V and J are TRBV7-9 and TRBJ2-5, with D unresolved. This CDR3 spans 12 amino acids. V dropped 4 bases and J dropped 2 bases, with 5 bases sitting between them. Germline CDR1 SEHNR, CDR2 FQNEAQ (reference sequence). CDR3 coding DNA: TGTGCCAGCAGCTCTGGACAAGAGACCCAGTACTTC. Its translation is CASSSGQETQYF. Full variable domain (outside the CDR3, taken from reference TRBV7-9 and TRBJ2-5): DTGVSQNPRHKITKRGQNVTFRCDPISEHNRLYWYRQTLGQGPEFLTYFQNEAQLEKSRLLSDRFSAERPKGSFSTLEIQRTEQGDSAMYLCASSSGQETQYFGPGTRLLVL.

This clonotype was recorded only once. No conserved phenylalanine or tryptophan is present at the end of the CDR3, so a read error is the likely explanation. Because the CDR3's place on the DNA is in doubt, the DNA is left out and the CDR3 is given as listed by TCRdb. The rearrangement links TRBV19 to TRBJ1-4; the table's TRBD1 call for D was not verified on the DNA. From its first to its last residue, the CDR3 has 9 amino acids. Germline V gene sequence: CDR1 LNHDA, CDR2 SQIVND (reference sequence). The CDR3 reads CASSWGTAG.

This clonotype was counted at least ten times. This chain's CDR3 is CASSIRTTSGNTGELFF. For the CDR3, the DNA is TGTGCCAGCAGCATAAGGACGACTAGCGGAAACACCGGGGAGCTGTTTTTT. The rearrangement joins TRBV7-3 to TRBJ2-2; TRBD2 matches 9 bases. The CDR3 totals 17 residues. The germline CDR1 and CDR2 sequences are SGHTA and FQGTGA. The J segment lost 2 bases and the V segment lost 5 bases, leaving 9 bases of the junction unmatched.

The chain is built from TRBV5-1 and TRBJ2-5; 9 bases line up with TRBD1. The ends lost 4 bases at V and 5 bases at J; junction bases unmatched: 6. The germline V gene has CDR1 SGHRS and CDR2 YFSETQ. The CDR3 length is 14 residues. CDR3 amino acids: CASSTGQGYETQYF. CDR3 bases: TGCGCCAGCAGCACGGGACAGGGCTACGAGACCCAGTACTTC. Full variable domain (rest looked up from reference TRBV5-1 and TRBJ2-5): KAGVTQTPRYLIKTRGQQVTLSCSPISGHRSVSWYQQTPGQGLQFLFEYFSETQRNKGNFPGRFSGRQFSNSRSEMNVSTLELGDSALYLCASSTGQGYETQYFGPGTRLLVL.

This clonotype has a count of ten or more. V and J are TRBV19 and TRBJ2-2; 9 nucleotides match TRBD1. Germline V gives CDR1 LNHDA, CDR2 SQIVND (reference sequence). V lost 10 bases and J lost 0; bases outside the gene matches: 18. This CDR3 is 19 amino acids long. The CDR3 DNA sequence: TGTGCCACCGTAAGGTGGACCGGGACAGGGACCTCGAACACCGGGGAGCTGTTTTTT. Amino acid sequence: CATVRWTGTGTSNTGELFF.

The chain carries TRBV11-2 and TRBJ2-7; D possibly corresponds to TRBD1 (6 bases). Trimming removed 5 bases at V and 0 bases at J, with 14 bases between. The CDR3 totals 15 residues. Per germline, CDR1 SGHAT and CDR2 FQNNGV. CDR3 nucleotide sequence: TGTGCCAGCAGCCCTAGTGCAGGGGACTCCTACGAGCAGTACTTC. Its protein is CASSPSAGDSYEQYF.

This clonotype has at least ten counts. V is TRBV11-2 and J is TRBJ2-1; D unclear. The germline gives CDR1 SGHAT, CDR2 FQNNGV. Trimming took off 5 bases at V and 7 bases at J, with 9 bases between the two ends. The CDR3 has 12 amino acids. The CDR3 sequence is CASSKLENEQFF. The CDR3 bases are TGTGCCAGCAGCAAGCTCGAGAATGAGCAGTTCTTC.

The chain uses TRBV5-5 and TRBJ2-3, with D tentatively TRBD2 (6 bases). Germline assignment: CDR1 SGHKS and CDR2 YYEKEE (reference sequence). V dropped 6 bases and J dropped 11 bases, with 28 bases sitting between them. The length of the CDR3 is 16 residues. The CDR3 DNA is TGTGCCAGCACCGAAACGCCGGCACTAGCATCCTACGAGCAGTATTTT. The encoded protein is CASTETPALASYEQYF.

This clonotype was observed at least ten times. The V gene is TRBV10-3, the J gene TRBJ1-4, with a tentative D call TRBD1 (6 bases). There are 13 residues in the CDR3. V was clipped by 6 bases and J by 4 bases, with 9 bases between them. Per the germline V gene, CDR1 is ENHRY and CDR2 is SYGVKD. Here the CDR3 DNA reads TGTGCCATCAGCCAGGGGCTTAATGAAAAACTGTTTTTT. Amino acid sequence: CAISQGLNEKLFF.

This clonotype was seen more than once but under ten times. The V gene is TRBV12-3 or TRBV12-4, the J gene TRBJ1-1; 11 bases are shared with TRBD1. CDR3 length: 12 residues. V was clipped by 5 bases and J by 12 bases; unmatched bases: 5. The CDR3 coding sequence is TGTGCCAGCAGTGGGACAGGGGGGGACCCTTTCTTT. Protein product: CASSGTGGDPFF.

As to this clonotype: A much larger clone differs from this one at a single base, so this may be a read error. The rearrangement uses TRBV5-8 and TRBJ2-7; D not certain. CDR1 SGHTS and CDR2 YDEGEE come from the germline V gene. Trimming removed 4 bases from V and 6 bases from J, with 11 bases in between. The CDR3 totals 12 residues. The CDR3 sequence: CASSISRAEQYF. The CDR3 DNA sequence: TGTGCCAGCAGCATTTCTAGGGCCGAGCAGTACTTC.

This clonotype has ten or more counts. The V call is TRBV20-1, the J call TRBJ1-5, with 12 bases identical to TRBD1. CDR1 and CDR2 (germline): DFQATT, SNEGSKA (reference sequence). The CDR3 is 18 residues long. Unmatched junction bases numbered 13, after V lost 5 bases and J lost 2 bases. CDR3 protein: CSADSRPGQGAGNQPQHF. CDR3 DNA sequence: TGCAGTGCTGATAGCCGGCCGGGACAGGGGGCCGGCAATCAGCCCCAGCATTTT.

This clonotype was counted ten times or more. Here the CDR3 reads CSARDPPSDTQYF. The CDR3 DNA sequence: TGCAGTGCTAGAGATCCCCCCTCAGATACGCAGTATTTT. The chain couples TRBV20-1 to TRBJ2-3; D remains unclear. CDR1 and CDR2 from the germline V gene are DFQATT and SNEGSKA (reference sequence). V was clipped by 0 bases and J by 4 bases, with 8 bases between them. The CDR3 has 13 residues.

Remarks on this clonotype: Given the absence of the conserved phenylalanine or tryptophan at the CDR3 end, a read error is likely. The genes are TRBV30 and TRBJ2-7; D unclear. This CDR3 contains 12 residues. V was pared by 4 bases and J by 3 bases, with 10 bases between. CDR1 is GTSNPN and CDR2 is SVGIG in the germline V gene (reference sequence). CDR3: CAWIPGHYEQYS. The CDR3 coding sequence is TGTGCCTGGATTCCGGGCCACTACGAGCAGTACTCC.

The V call is TRBV2, the J call TRBJ2-2; 8 bases align to TRBD1. Trimming took 6 bases from V and 4 from J; bases not matched to a gene: 10. Per germline, CDR1 SNHLY and CDR2 FYNNEI. The CDR3 covers 16 residues. CDR3 in amino acids: CASRDPDRARTGELFF. The CDR3 DNA follows: TGTGCCAGCAGGGATCCGGACAGGGCACGCACCGGGGAGCTGTTTTTT.

This clonotype was seen ten or more times. This chain links TRBV7-9 with TRBJ2-5; D unresolved. V lost 5 bases and J lost 4, with 14 bases in between. There are 14 residues in the CDR3. Germline-derived CDR1 and CDR2 are SEHNR and FQNEAQ (reference sequence). In DNA, the CDR3 is TGTGCCAGCAGCCCGTATAGGGATCGAGAGACCCAGTACTTC. Translating gives CASSPYRDRETQYF.

This clonotype appeared a single time. Since no conserved phenylalanine or tryptophan closes the CDR3, a read error is the likely cause. The CDR3, as DNA: TGCAGTGCTAGCCGGGATACGCAGTATTCT. Translating it yields CSASRDTQYS. The chain joins TRBV20-1 to TRBJ2-3; D is ambiguous. The germline V and J ends were trimmed by 3 bases and 6 bases, with 4 bases remaining between them. CDR3 length: 10 amino acids. Germline lookup yields CDR1 DFQATT and CDR2 SNEGSKA (reference sequence).

V usage is TRBV25-1 and J usage is TRBJ1-2, with D possibly being TRBD1 (6 bases). Germline V gives CDR1 MGHDK, CDR2 SYGVNS. The CDR3 contains 14 residues. The V end was cut by 6 bases, the J end by 1 base, with 12 bases between. The CDR3: CASSAGGLNYGYTF. The DNA for the CDR3 is TGTGCCAGCAGCGCCGGGGGGCTTAACTATGGCTACACCTTC.

This clonotype has just one count. The V gene is TRBV5-6, the J gene TRBJ1-6, with 12 positions matching TRBD1. Germline V gene lookup returns CDR1 SGHDT and CDR2 YYEEEE. CDR3 size: 16 residues. V was clipped by 2 bases and J by 7 bases; unmatched bases: 4. The chain's CDR3 is CASSFGTGGGNSPLHF. As DNA, the CDR3 is TGTGCCAGCAGCTTTGGGACAGGGGGCGGGAATTCACCCCTCCACTTT.

The table lists this clonotype with many counts. V usage is TRBV5-1 and J usage is TRBJ2-7; 11 bases map to TRBD1. The CDR3 loop spans 14 amino acids. In germline, CDR1 is SGHRS, CDR2 YFSETQ. V lost 4 bases and J lost 6; bases outside the gene matches: 6. The CDR3 bases are TGCGCCAGCAGCGCCCCGGGACAGGGGGGCGAGCAGTACTTC. Protein: CASSAPGQGGEQYF.